Below, one TCR beta chain is given with its context. The clone's antigen remains unknown. No qualities accompany the bases; no much larger clone lies one base away. This sample also contains other DNA sequences that code for the same CDR3. These data originate in a study of shared clonotypes between healthy human individuals (dated by TCRdb to 2019 to 2021). Regarding the complete study: The cohort included a few men and a couple of women between 18 and 49 years of age. To increase sequencing depth and limit assay-specific biases, different laboratories used diverse techniques to prepare libraries and sequence TCR repertoires. Per donor, leukapheresis produced somewhere between about 0.8 and 9 billion PBMCs. For each donor, CD4 naive and CD4 memory were each run on three plates, CD8 naive on two plates, and CD8 memory on one plate. To estimate repertoire size and how much clonotype sharing occurs between individuals, the study deeply sequenced the blood TCR repertoires of about five healthy adults. What the work shows at the level of the full study, not this receptor alone: Incomplete sequencing was indicated by rarefaction of sorted-subset datasets, despite the large sequencing depth. Sampling was limited to blood, and TCR repertoires in tissue likely differ from TCR repertoires in blood. Clonotypes shared by all four sorted-subset donors showed higher generation probabilities than non-shared clonotypes. Larger estimated clonotype richness was generally found for naive subsets than for memory subsets. Because the study included a small number of donors, the genetic and exposure-history diversity represented was limited. Sharing across a handful of donors was observed for approximately 5% of naive CD4, over 3% of naive CD8, 2% to 2.5% of memory CD4, and over 0.3% of memory CD8 clonotypes. Pairwise subsampling indicated that sequencing depth was expected to affect the degree of clonotype sharing among donors.

The donors were healthy, HIV-negative adults with no recently reported acute infections or vaccinations. Every donor was a Caucasian adult living in Nashville, Tennessee, USA. CD4+ T cells were enriched through magnetic negative selection, after which naive cells were positively selected on CD45RA and the remaining negative fraction served as the memory subset. Blood was obtained by leukapheresis, after which PBMCs were separated by Ficoll-Histopaque density gradient centrifugation and cryopreserved in liquid nitrogen vapor phase. Analytical flow cytometry was used to check the purity and quantity of each magnetically sorted T cell population. Genomic DNA was isolated from each sorted fraction and quantified by UV absorbance on a Nanodrop 2000c. TCR CDR3 regions were amplified from genomic DNA by multiplex PCR using the deep immunoSEQ assay. Genomic DNA extracted from each cell subset was distributed evenly over all wells of several immunoSEQ 96-well plates, and each plate served as one replicate. Each replicate PCR for sorted subsets received 200 ng genomic DNA, equal to roughly 30,000 T cell genomes. The purified libraries were quantified using a Qubit 3.0 fluorometer, sized with a Bioanalyzer 2100, and then quantified again using the KAPA Library Quantification kit. A separate single-read 150-cycle Illumina NextSeq 550 flow cell was used to sequence each immunoSEQ 96-well plate. As for the authors' bioinformatics: Because the immunoSEQ output included only junctional sequences and no quality scores, the filtering could not be the same as the filtering used for full-length reads. To assign V/J genes and CDR3, sequences were annotated using PyIR, a Python wrapper for IgBLAST v1.9, with IMGT germline references. Reads with weak V/J assignments (E-value above 1e-6), missing CDR3, stop codons, out-of-frame junctions, or ambiguous translated residues were removed. V3J clonotypes were defined as sequences sharing the same inferred V gene, J gene, and CDR3 amino acid sequence. The percentage overlap between two repertoires was calculated by dividing the number of shared unique clonotypes by the size of the smaller repertoire. Richness of each repertoire was evaluated using RTK rarefaction, the Chao1 estimator, and Recon v2.1 estimates of unobserved clonotypes. Generation probabilities for all TCRbeta clonotypes obtained by the gDNA method from four donors were computed using OLGA. Not all clones reach the TCRdb copy of this immuneACCESS table, which keeps in-frame sequences only. Checked studies attribute under half of the gap to unresolved V genes and leave the rest unexplained. V, J and clone size are taken as reported in that table, and D and trimming were inferred from the DNA itself. The sample contains 2 million to 2.5 million clones, about 94% of them found a single time. 0.1% to 0.15% of the sample rests with the top ten.

V and J are trimmed by 10 bases and 5 bases, and the gene matches miss 6 bases of the junction. Via the germline V gene, CDR1 is ENHRY and CDR2 SYGVKD. Measured from the cysteine to the phenylalanine, the CDR3 is 14 residues long. The read is trimmed to its CDR3 DNA, 42 bases read in frame from base 1. The receptor comes from a man younger than 35 in good health. The source material was naive CD4+ T cells sorted from blood. The sample's cell subset or site label, in plain terms: CD45RA+ positively selected. The chain employs TRBV10-3 and TRBJ2-2; TRBD1 lines up with 11 middle nucleotides. The bases read TGTGCCACCGGGACAGGGGGTGGGACCGGGGAGCTGTTTTTT. Its protein product is CATGTGGGTGELFF.